Below, 27 T cell receptor beta chains from the same sample are listed, as sequenced in a study of early stage breast cancer tumors. Only in-frame clones appear in the TCRdb table, and some are missing; sequencing was by immunoSEQ multiplex PCR. The data contain about 50,000 clones, around 80% of them singletons. The sequenced material came from blood. These receptors were obtained from a person aged 35 to 50 with breast cancer.

The rearrangement uses TRBV7-6 and TRBJ2-5; TRBD2 agrees at 13 bases. Germline loops: CDR1 SGHVS, CDR2 FNYEAQ. The J segment lost 5 bases and the V segment lost 7 bases, leaving 13 bases of the junction unmatched. The CDR3 is 17 amino acids. CDR3 residues: CASTGTGTSGAWETQYF. The CDR3 coding sequence is TGTGCCAGCACCGGGACCGGGACTAGCGGGGCTTGGGAGACCCAGTACTTC.

In this sample, this clone turned up a few times. J is TRBJ2-3 and V is TRBV18; weak D call: TRBD1 (5 bases). Germline lookup yields CDR1 KGHSH and CDR2 LQKENI. The CDR3 totals 13 residues. Trimming pared 2 bases from V and 5 bases from J, leaving 8 bases between. As DNA, the CDR3 is TGTGCCAGCTCACCAGGAGACAGAGATACGCAGTATTTT. Encoded protein: CASSPGDRDTQYF. The full variable domain, with the rest looked up from reference TRBV18 and TRBJ2-3, is NAGVMQNPRHLVRRRGQEARLRCSPMKGHSHVYWYRQLPEEGLKFMVYLQKENIIDESGMPKERFSAEFPKEGPSILRIQQVVRGDSAAYFCASSPGDRDTQYFGPGTRLTVL.

This chain links TRBV6-6 with TRBJ1-1, with D possibly being TRBD1 (6 bases). Looked up from germline, CDR1 is MNHNY and CDR2 is SVGAGI (reference sequence). This CDR3 region has 14 residues. Trimming removed 7 bases at V and 0 bases at J, with 12 bases between. CDR3 DNA sequence: TGTGCCAGCACGTCGGGGGCGATGAACACTGAAGCTTTCTTT. Residues: CASTSGAMNTEAFF.

V gene TRBV2 combines with J gene TRBJ2-7, with no clear D. This CDR3 is 12 amino acids long. Germline V gene sequence: CDR1 SNHLY, CDR2 FYNNEI. V lost 1 base and J 9 bases, leaving 10 bases between the germline ends. The CDR3 coding sequence is TGTGCCAGCAGTGAAGGGCGAGTGAGGCAGTACTTC. Translation: CASSEGRVRQYF.

This clone was counted only a few times. V and J are TRBV5-1 and TRBJ1-2, with a tentative D call TRBD1 (5 bases). Germline CDR1 reads SGHRS; CDR2 reads YFSETQ. The V gene lost 0 bases and the J gene lost 3 bases, with 12 bases spanning the gap. The CDR3 loop spans 15 amino acids. CDR3 protein: CASSLDAGQYYGYTF. CDR3 coding DNA: TGCGCCAGCAGCTTGGATGCAGGGCAATACTATGGCTACACCTTC.

This chain's CDR3 is CASSPSRGANYGYTF. The CDR3 DNA reads TGTGCCAGTAGTCCATCCCGGGGAGCTAACTATGGCTACACCTTC. This rearrangement joins TRBV19 to TRBJ1-2; no reliable D call. Trimming stripped 5 bases from V and 0 bases from J, with 13 bases between. This CDR3 region has 15 residues. Germline CDR1 LNHDA, CDR2 SQIVND (reference sequence). The whole variable domain, filled in from reference TRBV19 and TRBJ1-2, reads DGGITQSPKYLFRKEGQNVTLSCEQNLNHDAMYWYRQDPGQGLRLIYYSQIVNDFQKGDIAEGYSVSREKKESFPLTVTSAQKNPTAFYLCASSPSRGANYGYTFGSGTRLTVV.

The rearrangement links TRBV5-4 to TRBJ1-1, with D uncertain. The length of the CDR3 is 15 residues. From germline, CDR1 is SGHNT and CDR2 YYREEE (reference sequence). With 0 bases removed from V and 4 bases from J, the gap between germline ends came to 13 bases. The CDR3 DNA is TGTGCCAGCAGCTTGGATCCGGGAGTCTCCACTGAAGCTTTCTTT. This codes for CASSLDPGVSTEAFF.

V usage is TRBV4-1 and J usage is TRBJ2-7, with D unclear. Germline lookup yields CDR1 MGHRA and CDR2 YSYEKL. Trimming took 7 bases from V and 6 from J, leaving 10 bases between them. The CDR3 loop spans 11 amino acids. This chain's CDR3 is CASTGGGEQYF. The CDR3 nucleotides are TGCGCCAGCACTGGTGGTGGCGAGCAGTACTTC.

V gene TRBV5-5 combines with J gene TRBJ2-6; D not resolved. Germline loops: CDR1 SGHKS, CDR2 YYEKEE (reference sequence). CDR3 length equals 15 residues. V was cut by 3 bases and J by 0 bases, with 7 bases left in between. The CDR3 loop reads CASSSMGSGANVLTF. The CDR3 DNA reads TGTGCCAGCAGCTCGATGGGCTCTGGGGCCAACGTCCTGACTTTC.

The chain carries TRBV6-5 and TRBJ2-2, with D tentatively TRBD1 (6 bases). The germline V gene has CDR1 MNHEY and CDR2 SVGAGI. The CDR3 is 14 residues long. The V end was cut by 7 bases, the J end by 5 bases, with 14 bases between. DNA of the CDR3: TGTGCCAGCACCCGGGCAGGGGCTACCGGGGAGCTGTTTTTT. It yields the protein CASTRAGATGELFF.

This clone was observed a handful of times. This chain joins TRBV6-1 and TRBJ2-7; D call uncertain. The CDR3 totals 12 residues. From germline, CDR1 is MNHNS and CDR2 SASEGT. Trimming removed 7 bases at V and 3 bases at J, with 10 bases between. The CDR3 region is CASILVLYEQYF. As DNA, the CDR3 is TGTGCCAGCATCCTCGTCCTCTACGAGCAGTACTTC.

J is TRBJ1-6 and V is TRBV5-1; 10 nucleotides line up with TRBD1. V lost 3 bases, J lost 9 bases, and 9 bases stayed unmatched. The CDR3 is made up of 16 amino acids. Germline CDR1 is SGHRS and CDR2 is YFSETQ. CDR3 protein: CASSSGSTGGPSPLHF. CDR3 sequence (DNA): TGCGCCAGCAGCTCGGGTTCGACAGGGGGCCCTTCACCCCTCCACTTT. The full variable domain, with the rest looked up from reference TRBV5-1 and TRBJ1-6, is KAGVTQTPRYLIKTRGQQVTLSCSPISGHRSVSWYQQTPGQGLQFLFEYFSETQRNKGNFPGRFSGRQFSNSRSEMNVSTLELGDSALYLCASSSGSTGGPSPLHFGNGTRLTVT.

The rearrangement joins TRBV10-3 to TRBJ1-4; D perhaps matches TRBD1 (5 bases). The CDR3 spans 14 residues. From germline, CDR1 is ENHRY and CDR2 SYGVKD. The V end was cut by 6 bases, the J end by 5 bases, with 13 bases between. The chain's CDR3 is CAISQGSMNEKLFF. For the CDR3, the DNA is TGTGCCATCAGCCAGGGATCTATGAATGAAAAACTGTTTTTT.

The chain carries TRBV19 and TRBJ2-2; the D is unclear. CDR1 LNHDA and CDR2 SQIVND come from the germline V gene (reference sequence). This CDR3 comprises 15 residues. V was clipped by 5 bases and J by 7 bases, with 17 bases between them. This CDR3 reads CASSSSAPSGGELFF. CDR3 DNA sequence: TGTGCCAGTAGTTCCTCGGCTCCCTCGGGCGGGGAGCTGTTTTTT.

This chain uses TRBV25-1 with TRBJ1-4, with 8 bases matching TRBD1. Germline assignment: CDR1 MGHDK and CDR2 SYGVNS. Trimming took 3 bases from V and 5 from J; bases not matched to a gene: 11. The CDR3 runs to 17 residues. The DNA of the CDR3 is TGTGCCAGCAGTGATCCCCAAAACAGGGGGTCCAATGAAAAACTGTTTTTT. This encodes CASSDPQNRGSNEKLFF.

The genes are TRBV11-3 and TRBJ2-1, with 9 bases aligning to TRBD1. Germline loops: CDR1 SGHNT, CDR2 YENEEA. The CDR3 runs 15 residues. With V trimmed by 1 base and J by 2 bases, 0 bases remained unmatched. The CDR3 nucleotides are TGTGCCAGCAGCTTAGGACAGGGGGCCTACAATGAGCAGTTCTTC. Translated, it gives CASSLGQGAYNEQFF.

This clone was counted a few times. In DNA form, the CDR3 reads TGTGCCAGCAGTGCGACAGGGGGCTTCGATGGCTACACCTTC. It yields the protein CASSATGGFDGYTF. This rearrangement joins TRBV6-4 to TRBJ1-2, with 10 bases that match TRBD1. Losses at the gene ends were 4 bases for V and 6 bases for J; bases not matched to a gene: 5. Germline CDR1 and CDR2: MRHNA and SNTAGT. The CDR3 runs to 14 residues.

The CDR3 nucleotides read TGTGCCAGCACCCCAGGTTCCGGGGAGCTGTTTTTT. Translating gives CASTPGSGELFF. The chain joins TRBV7-3 to TRBJ2-2; D is unresolved. V lost 7 bases, J lost 6 bases, and 9 bases lay in between. Germline V gives CDR1 SGHTA, CDR2 FQGTGA. This CDR3 is built from 12 residues.

The V and J genes are TRBV5-6 and TRBJ2-5; 7 nucleotides match TRBD2. J gave up 5 bases and V 4 bases, and 8 bases lay outside the gene matches. The CDR3 runs to 14 residues. Germline lookup yields CDR1 SGHDT and CDR2 YYEEEE. The CDR3 protein is CASSGLGGGETQYF. CDR3 coding DNA: TGTGCCAGCAGCGGACTAGGAGGCGGCGAGACCCAGTACTTC.

This clone was recorded a few times. V and J are TRBV28 and TRBJ1-1; 10 nucleotides align to TRBD1. The CDR3 runs to 15 residues. The junction had 9 bases not matched to a gene; V was cut back by 10 bases and J by 1 base. Germline V gene data show CDR1 as MDHEN and CDR2 as SYDVKM. The CDR3 protein is CATRDRGRGNTEAFF. The CDR3 DNA is TGTGCCACCCGAGACAGGGGGCGGGGGAACACTGAAGCTTTCTTT.

The rearrangement uses TRBV29-1 and TRBJ2-7, with D perhaps TRBD1 or TRBD2 (5 bases each). The germline CDR1 and CDR2 sequences are SQVTM and ANQGSEA. Trimming took 6 bases from V and 3 from J, leaving 9 bases between them. CDR3 size: 11 residues. CDR3 DNA sequence: TGCAGCGTAGGGGACGGCTACGAGCAGTACTTC. This gives the protein CSVGDGYEQYF.

The V call is TRBV28, the J call TRBJ2-7; D is perhaps TRBD2 (7 bases). Per the germline V gene, CDR1 is MDHEN and CDR2 is SYDVKM. The CDR3 covers 13 residues. CDR3 sequence (DNA): TGTGCGGGCAAGAGGGGGGGCTCGAACGAGCAGTACTTC. This codes for CAGKRGGSNEQYF.

This clone was seen a single time. The chain recombines TRBV19 with TRBJ1-1; 12 nucleotides agree with TRBD1. Germline V gene lookup returns CDR1 LNHDA and CDR2 SQIVND (reference sequence). After removal of 10 bases from V and 1 base from J, the junction contained 7 bases not matched to a gene. This CDR3 is built from 15 residues. The CDR3 DNA reads TGTGCCACCGGGCGGGACAGGGGGCCGAACACTGAAGCTTTCTTT. The encoded protein is CATGRDRGPNTEAFF.

CDR3 bases: TGTGCCAGCAGCGAGGGGACAGGGATTACCTACGAGCAGTACTTC. Encoded protein: CASSEGTGITYEQYF. The chain combines TRBV9 with TRBJ2-7; 9 bases align to TRBD1. Germline CDR1 SGDLS, CDR2 YYNGEE. J lost 2 bases, V lost 3 bases, and 6 bases had no gene match. This CDR3 contains 15 residues.

The rearrangement links TRBV9 to TRBJ1-5; weak D call: TRBD1 (6 bases). V gave up 5 bases and J gave up 4 bases, with 16 bases separating them. This CDR3 spans 15 amino acids. From germline, CDR1 is SGDLS and CDR2 YYNGEE. The DNA of the CDR3 is TGTGCCAGCAGGACGAACCGGGACACAAATCAGCCCCAGCATTTT. Amino acids: CASRTNRDTNQPQHF.

This clone turned up a few times. This chain uses TRBV5-6 with TRBJ1-1, with D maybe TRBD1 (6 bases). The CDR3 runs 15 residues. V was pared by 6 bases and J by 0 bases, with 15 bases between. CDR1 SGHDT and CDR2 YYEEEE come from the germline V gene. The CDR3 coding sequence is TGTGCCAGCACCCTGTCAGGACAGCTGAACACTGAAGCTTTCTTT. Its translation is CASTLSGQLNTEAFF.

This sequence joins TRBV29-1 and TRBJ1-2, with D tentatively TRBD1 (6 bases). The CDR3 runs to 13 residues. Germline loops: CDR1 SQVTM, CDR2 ANQGSEA. V shed 6 bases and J shed 2 bases, with 13 bases lying between them. CDR3 DNA: TGCAGCGTCAATACTAGGGGGAACTATGGCTACACCTTC. This sequence encodes CSVNTRGNYGYTF. The entire variable domain, with the rest obtained from reference TRBV29-1 and TRBJ1-2, is as follows: SAVISQKPSRDICQRGTSLTIQCQVDSQVTMMFWYRQQPGQSLTLIATANQGSEATYESGFVIDKFPISRPNLTFSTLTVSNMSPEDSSIYLCSVNTRGNYGYTFGSGTRLTVV.